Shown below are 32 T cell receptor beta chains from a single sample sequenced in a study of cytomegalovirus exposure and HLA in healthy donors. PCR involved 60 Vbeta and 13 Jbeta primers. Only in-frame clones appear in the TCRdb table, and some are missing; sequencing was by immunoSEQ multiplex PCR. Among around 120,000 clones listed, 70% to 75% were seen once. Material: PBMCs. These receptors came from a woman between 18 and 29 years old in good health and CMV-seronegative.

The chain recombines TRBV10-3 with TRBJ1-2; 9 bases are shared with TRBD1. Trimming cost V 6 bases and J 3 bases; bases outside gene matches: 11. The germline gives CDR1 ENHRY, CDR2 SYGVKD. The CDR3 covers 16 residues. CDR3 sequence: CAISRDRDSKDYGYTF. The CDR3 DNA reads TGTGCCATCAGCCGGGACAGGGACTCTAAGGACTATGGCTACACCTTC.

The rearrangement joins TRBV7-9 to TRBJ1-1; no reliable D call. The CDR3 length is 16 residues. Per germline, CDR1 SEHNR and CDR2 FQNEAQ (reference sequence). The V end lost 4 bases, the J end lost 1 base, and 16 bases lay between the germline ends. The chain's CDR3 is CASSSPFSKSNTEAFF. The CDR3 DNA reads TGTGCCAGCAGCTCCCCCTTTTCTAAGTCGAACACTGAAGCTTTCTTT.

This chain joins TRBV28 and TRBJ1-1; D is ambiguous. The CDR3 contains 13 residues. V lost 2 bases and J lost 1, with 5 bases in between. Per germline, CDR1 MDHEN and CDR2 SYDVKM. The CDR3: CASSLGENTEAFF. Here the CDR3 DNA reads TGTGCCAGCAGTTTAGGAGAGAACACTGAAGCTTTCTTT.

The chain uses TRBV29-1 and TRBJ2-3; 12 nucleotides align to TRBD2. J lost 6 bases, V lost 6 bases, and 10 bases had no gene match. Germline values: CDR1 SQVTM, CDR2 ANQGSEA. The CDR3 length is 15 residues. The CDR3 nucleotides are TGCAGCGTCCCTACTAGCGGGGGGCCGAGGGATACGCAGTATTTT. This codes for CSVPTSGGPRDTQYF.

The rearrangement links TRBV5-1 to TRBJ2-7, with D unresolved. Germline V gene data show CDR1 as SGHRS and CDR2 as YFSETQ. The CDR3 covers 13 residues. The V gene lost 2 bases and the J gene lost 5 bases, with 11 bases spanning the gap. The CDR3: CASSLNPVHEQYF. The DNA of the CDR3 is TGCGCCAGCAGCTTAAATCCGGTTCACGAGCAGTACTTC.

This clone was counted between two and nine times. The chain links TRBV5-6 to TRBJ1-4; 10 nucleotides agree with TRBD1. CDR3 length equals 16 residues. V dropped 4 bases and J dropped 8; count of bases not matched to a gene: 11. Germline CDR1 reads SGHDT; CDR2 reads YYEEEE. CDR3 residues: CASSRVGDRGQEKLFF. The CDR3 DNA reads TGTGCCAGCAGCCGGGTGGGGGACAGGGGACAGGAAAAACTGTTTTTT. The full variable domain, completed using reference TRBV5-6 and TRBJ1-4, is DAGVTQSPTHLIKTRGQQVTLRCSPKSGHDTVSWYQQALGQGPQFIFQYYEEEERQRGNFPDRFSGHQFPNYSSELNVNALLLGDSALYLCASSRVGDRGQEKLFFGSGTQLSVL.

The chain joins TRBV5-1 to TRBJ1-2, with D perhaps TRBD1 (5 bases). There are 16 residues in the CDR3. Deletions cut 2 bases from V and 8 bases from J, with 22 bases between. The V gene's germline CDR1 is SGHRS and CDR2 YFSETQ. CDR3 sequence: CASSFRPDDYRGGYTF. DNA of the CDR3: TGCGCCAGCAGCTTCAGACCCGACGACTACCGGGGGGGCTACACCTTC.

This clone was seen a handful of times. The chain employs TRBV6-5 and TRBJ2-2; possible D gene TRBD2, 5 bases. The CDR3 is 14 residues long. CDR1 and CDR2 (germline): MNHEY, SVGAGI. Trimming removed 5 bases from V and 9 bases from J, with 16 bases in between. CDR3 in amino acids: CASSATSFGRELFF. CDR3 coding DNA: TGTGCCAGCAGTGCAACTAGTTTTGGCAGGGAGCTGTTTTTT.

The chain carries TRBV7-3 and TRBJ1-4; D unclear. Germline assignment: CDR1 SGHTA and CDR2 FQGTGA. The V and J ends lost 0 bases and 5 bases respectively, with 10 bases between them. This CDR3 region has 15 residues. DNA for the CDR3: TGTGCCAGCAGCTTAACCCCAGGAAGAAATGAAAAACTGTTTTTT. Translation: CASSLTPGRNEKLFF.

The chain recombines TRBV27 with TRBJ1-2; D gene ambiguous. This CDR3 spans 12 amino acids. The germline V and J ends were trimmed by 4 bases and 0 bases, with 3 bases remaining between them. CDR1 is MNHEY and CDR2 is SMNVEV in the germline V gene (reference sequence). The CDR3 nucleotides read TGTGCCAGCAGTTCCACTAACTATGGCTACACCTTC. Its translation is CASSSTNYGYTF.

CDR3 in amino acids: CASSLTGTEAFF. In DNA form, the CDR3 reads TGTGCCAGCAGCTTAACCGGGACTGAAGCTTTCTTT. The chain joins TRBV7-9 to TRBJ1-1, with unresolved D. Germline-derived CDR1 and CDR2 are SEHNR and FQNEAQ (reference sequence). Trimming took off 2 bases at V and 5 bases at J, with 6 bases between the two ends. There are 12 residues in the CDR3.

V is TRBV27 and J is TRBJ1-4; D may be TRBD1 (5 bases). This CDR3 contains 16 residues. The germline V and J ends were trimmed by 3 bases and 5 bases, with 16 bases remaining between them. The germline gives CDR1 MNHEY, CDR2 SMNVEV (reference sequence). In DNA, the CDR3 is TGTGCCAGCAGTTTCTTATCCACCGGGGGGAATGAAAAACTGTTTTTT. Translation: CASSFLSTGGNEKLFF.

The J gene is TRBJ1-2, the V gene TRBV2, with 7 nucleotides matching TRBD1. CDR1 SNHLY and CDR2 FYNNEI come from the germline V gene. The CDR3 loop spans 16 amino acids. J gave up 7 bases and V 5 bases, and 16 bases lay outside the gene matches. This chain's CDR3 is CASSLSATGFLRGYTF. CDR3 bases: TGTGCCAGCAGTTTATCCGCGACAGGGTTTCTTCGTGGCTACACCTTC.

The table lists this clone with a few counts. The CDR3 sequence: CASSPGVAGNTIYF. CDR3 DNA: TGTGCCAGCAGCCCCGGAGTGGCTGGAAACACCATATATTTT. V and J are TRBV7-2 and TRBJ1-3; D remains unclear. From germline, CDR1 is SGHTA and CDR2 FQGNSA. The germline V and J ends were trimmed by 5 bases and 2 bases, with 10 bases remaining between them. CDR3 size: 14 residues.

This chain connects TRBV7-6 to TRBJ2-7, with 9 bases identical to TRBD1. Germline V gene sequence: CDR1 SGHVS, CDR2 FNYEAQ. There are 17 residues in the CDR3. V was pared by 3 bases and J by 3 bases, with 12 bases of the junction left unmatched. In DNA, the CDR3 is TGTGCCAGCAGCTTTAATCGAACAGGACAGGGGAACTACGAGCAGTACTTC. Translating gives CASSFNRTGQGNYEQYF. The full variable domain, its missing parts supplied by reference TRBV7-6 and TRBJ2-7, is GAGVSQSPRYKVTKRGQDVALRCDPISGHVSLYWYRQALGQGPEFLTYFNYEAQQDKSGLPNDRFSAERPEGSISTLTIQRTEQRDSAMYRCASSFNRTGQGNYEQYFGPGTRLTVT.

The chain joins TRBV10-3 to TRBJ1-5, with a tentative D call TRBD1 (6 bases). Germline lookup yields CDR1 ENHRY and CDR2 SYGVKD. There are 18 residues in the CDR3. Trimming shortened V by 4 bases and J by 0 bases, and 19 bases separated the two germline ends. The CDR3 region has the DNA TGTGCCATCAGTGCAGGCGTGGGGGCAGAATATAGCAATCAGCCCCAGCATTTT. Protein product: CAISAGVGAEYSNQPQHF.

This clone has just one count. The CDR3 bases are TGTGCCAGCAGTGAAGCCTCCACAGGGTCCTACGAGCAGTACTTC. This gives the protein CASSEASTGSYEQYF. The genes are TRBV2 and TRBJ2-7, with D possibly matching TRBD1 (6 bases). The CDR3 has 15 residues. Trimming pared 0 bases from V and 1 base from J, leaving 10 bases between. Germline V gene data show CDR1 as SNHLY and CDR2 as FYNNEI.

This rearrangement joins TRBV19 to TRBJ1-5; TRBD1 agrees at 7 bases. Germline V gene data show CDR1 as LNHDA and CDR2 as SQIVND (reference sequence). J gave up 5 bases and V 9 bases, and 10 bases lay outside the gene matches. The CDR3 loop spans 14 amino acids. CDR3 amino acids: CASPRPDRHQPQHF. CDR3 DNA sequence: TGTGCCAGCCCCCGTCCGGACAGGCATCAGCCCCAGCATTTT.

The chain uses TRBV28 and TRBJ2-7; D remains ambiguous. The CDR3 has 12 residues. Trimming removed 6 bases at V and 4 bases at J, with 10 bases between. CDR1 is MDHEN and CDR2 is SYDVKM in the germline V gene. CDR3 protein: CASSLNQYEQYF. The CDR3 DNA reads TGTGCCAGCAGCCTGAATCAGTACGAGCAGTACTTC.

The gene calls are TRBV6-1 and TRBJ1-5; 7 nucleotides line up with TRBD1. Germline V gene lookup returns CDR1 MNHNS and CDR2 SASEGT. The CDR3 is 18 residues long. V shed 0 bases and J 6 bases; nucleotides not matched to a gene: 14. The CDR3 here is CASSEAAGGIFLPQPQHF. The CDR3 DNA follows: TGTGCCAGCAGTGAAGCGGCAGGGGGTATTTTTCTTCCTCAGCCCCAGCATTTT.

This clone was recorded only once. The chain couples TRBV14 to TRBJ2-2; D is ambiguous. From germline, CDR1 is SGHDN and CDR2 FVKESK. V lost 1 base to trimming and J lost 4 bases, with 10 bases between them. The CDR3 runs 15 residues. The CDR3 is CASSQVGSFTGELFF. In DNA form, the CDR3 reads TGTGCCAGCAGCCAAGTGGGCAGCTTCACCGGGGAGCTGTTTTTT.

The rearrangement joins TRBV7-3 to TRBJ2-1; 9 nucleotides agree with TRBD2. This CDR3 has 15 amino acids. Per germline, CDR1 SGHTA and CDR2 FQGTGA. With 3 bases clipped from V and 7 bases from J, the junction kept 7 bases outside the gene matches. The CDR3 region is CASSLGLAEGNEQFF. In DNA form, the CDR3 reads TGTGCCAGCAGCTTGGGACTAGCCGAGGGTAATGAGCAGTTCTTC.

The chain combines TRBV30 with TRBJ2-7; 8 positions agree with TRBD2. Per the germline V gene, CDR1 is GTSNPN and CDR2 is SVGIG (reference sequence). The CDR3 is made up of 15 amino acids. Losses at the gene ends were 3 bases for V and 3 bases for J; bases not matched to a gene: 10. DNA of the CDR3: TGTGCCTGGAGCGGGGGTAGCGGGGTTGGCTACGAGCAGTACTTC. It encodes CAWSGGSGVGYEQYF.

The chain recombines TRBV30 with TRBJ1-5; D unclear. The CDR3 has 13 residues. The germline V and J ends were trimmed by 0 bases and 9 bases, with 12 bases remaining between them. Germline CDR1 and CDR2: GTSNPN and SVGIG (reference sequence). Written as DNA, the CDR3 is TGTGCCTGGAGTGTACAGAAGTTTTGGCCCCAGCATTTT. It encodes CAWSVQKFWPQHF.

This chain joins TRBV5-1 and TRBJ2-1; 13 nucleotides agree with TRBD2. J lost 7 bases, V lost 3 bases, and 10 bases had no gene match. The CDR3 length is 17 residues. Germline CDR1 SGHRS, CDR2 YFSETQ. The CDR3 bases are TGCGCCAGCAGCTACGGACTAGCGGGGGCAGGGGGGAATGAGCAGTTCTTC. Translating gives CASSYGLAGAGGNEQFF. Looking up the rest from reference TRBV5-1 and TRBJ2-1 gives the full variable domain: KAGVTQTPRYLIKTRGQQVTLSCSPISGHRSVSWYQQTPGQGLQFLFEYFSETQRNKGNFPGRFSGRQFSNSRSEMNVSTLELGDSALYLCASSYGLAGAGGNEQFFGPGTRLTVL.

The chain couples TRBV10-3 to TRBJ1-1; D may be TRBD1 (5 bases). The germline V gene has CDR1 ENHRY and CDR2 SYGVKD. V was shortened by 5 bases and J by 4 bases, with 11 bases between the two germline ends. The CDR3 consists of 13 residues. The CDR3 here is CAISPGLGTEAFF. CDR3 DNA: TGTGCCATCAGTCCAGGGCTGGGCACTGAAGCTTTCTTT.

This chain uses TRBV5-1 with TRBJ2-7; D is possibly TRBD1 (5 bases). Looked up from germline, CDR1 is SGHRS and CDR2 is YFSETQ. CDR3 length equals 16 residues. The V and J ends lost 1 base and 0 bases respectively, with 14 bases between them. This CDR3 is CASSLSQGKSSYEQYF. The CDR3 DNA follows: TGCGCCAGCAGCTTGTCCCAGGGCAAGAGCTCCTACGAGCAGTACTTC.

The CDR3 DNA follows: TGTGCCAGCAGTAGACAGTCAGGCACTGAAGCTTTCTTT. Translated, it gives CASSRQSGTEAFF. The rearrangement links TRBV2 to TRBJ1-1, with D tentatively TRBD1 (5 bases). Deletions cut 5 bases from V and 4 bases from J, with 11 bases between. The CDR3 extends over 13 amino acids. Germline V gene sequence: CDR1 SNHLY, CDR2 FYNNEI.

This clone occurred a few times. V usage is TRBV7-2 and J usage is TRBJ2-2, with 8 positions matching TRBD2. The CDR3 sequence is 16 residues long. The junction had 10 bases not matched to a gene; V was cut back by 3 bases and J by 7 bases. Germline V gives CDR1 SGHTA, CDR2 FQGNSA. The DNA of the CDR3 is TGTGCCAGCAGCTTTTACAGCGGGGGCTCACACGGGGAGCTGTTTTTT. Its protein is CASSFYSGGSHGELFF.

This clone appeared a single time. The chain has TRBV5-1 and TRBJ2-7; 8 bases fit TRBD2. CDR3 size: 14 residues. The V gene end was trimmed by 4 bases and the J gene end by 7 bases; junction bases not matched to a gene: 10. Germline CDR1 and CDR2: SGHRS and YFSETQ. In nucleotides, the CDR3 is TGCGCCAGCAGCCCACCCGGGGGGGTCAGGGAGCAGTACTTC. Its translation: CASSPPGGVREQYF.

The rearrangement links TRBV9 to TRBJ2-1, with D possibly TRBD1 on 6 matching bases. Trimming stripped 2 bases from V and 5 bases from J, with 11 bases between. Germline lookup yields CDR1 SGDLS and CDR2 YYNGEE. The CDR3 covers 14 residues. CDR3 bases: TGTGCCAGCAGCGTCGAGGACAGCGACAATGAGCAGTTCTTC. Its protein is CASSVEDSDNEQFF.

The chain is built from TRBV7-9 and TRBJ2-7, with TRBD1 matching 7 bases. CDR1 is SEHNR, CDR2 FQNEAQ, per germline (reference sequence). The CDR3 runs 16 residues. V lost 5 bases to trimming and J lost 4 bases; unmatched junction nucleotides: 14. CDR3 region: CASSIDRDLTSYEQYF. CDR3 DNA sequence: TGTGCCAGCAGCATCGACAGGGATCTCACCTCGTACGAGCAGTACTTC.